Presented here are 27 T cell receptor beta chains from one specimen sequenced in a study of blood T cells in healthy people across ages. Together with a sample-barcoded 5' primer, a J-beta primer mix was included in a second PCR lasting about 7 to 11 cycles. TCRdb re-analysed the 5' RACE reads in MiXCR, keeping a single row per CDR3 protein. The sample carries approximately 290,000 distinct CDR3 sequences, less than 30% recorded once. The specimen sequenced was blood. The receptors here all came from a woman in her 70s in good health.

This clonotype was seen only a few times. The genes are TRBV9 and TRBJ2-5; TRBD1 might be the D (5 bases). The J call may be in error: the DNA end matches TRBJ2-1 better. CDR3 length: 17 residues. CDR1 and CDR2 (germline): SGDLS, YYNGEE. CDR3 region: CASSVYRVGPQGNEQFF. The CDR3 nucleotides are TGTGCCAGCAGCGTATATCGGGTGGGTCCCCAGGGCAATGAGCAGTTCTTC.

The rearrangement links TRBV20-1 to TRBJ2-5; TRBD2 agrees at 8 bases. The J call may be mistaken, given a closer DNA end match to TRBJ2-1. The CDR3 contains 14 residues. Germline CDR1 reads DFQATT; CDR2 reads SNEGSKA (reference sequence). This CDR3 is CSASGSGIVNEQFF. In nucleotides, the CDR3 is TGCAGTGCTAGTGGTAGCGGGATCGTCAATGAGCAGTTCTTC.

This clonotype occurred a few times. This chain connects TRBV7-2 to TRBJ2-5, with D possibly matching TRBD1 (6 bases). The CDR3 covers 15 residues. Germline V lookup: CDR1 SGHTA, CDR2 FQGNSA. V was trimmed by 2 bases and J by 3 bases, leaving 13 bases between them. The CDR3 loop is CASSLTGFKKETQYF. The CDR3 nucleotides are TGTGCCAGCAGCTTAACAGGGTTCAAAAAAGAGACCCAGTACTTC.

This clonotype was picked up a small number of times. The chain couples TRBV5-1 to TRBJ2-1; tentatively, D is TRBD2 (5 bases). With the DNA end fitting TRBJ2-7 better, the J assignment may be wrong. CDR3 length: 12 residues. Germline loops: CDR1 SGHRS, CDR2 YFSETQ. The CDR3 loop reads CASSLLEAEQYF. The CDR3 nucleotides read TGCGCCAGCAGCTTATTGGAGGCCGAGCAGTACTTC.

CDR3 amino acids: CSVMGESNTEAFF. In DNA, the CDR3 is TGCAGTGTTATGGGGGAGTCGAACACTGAAGCTTTCTTT. The chain employs TRBV20-1 and TRBJ1-1, with D possibly being TRBD1 (5 bases). The length of the CDR3 is 13 residues. Trimming removed 7 bases from V and 1 base from J, with 13 bases in between. CDR1 DFQATT and CDR2 SNEGSKA come from the germline V gene (reference sequence).

The sample holds many counts of this clonotype. The gene calls are TRBV29-1 and TRBJ1-2; unclear D gene. CDR3 length: 15 amino acids. Trimming removed 4 bases at V and 8 bases at J, with 23 bases between. Germline loops: CDR1 SQVTM, CDR2 ANQGSEA. DNA for the CDR3: TGCAGCGTTGCGTTCTACCCTTCCTCCCTAGGGGGCTACACCTTC. Its protein is CSVAFYPSSLGGYTF.

This clonotype was seen more than once but under ten times. The chain couples TRBV3-1 to TRBJ1-1, with D perhaps matching TRBD1 (6 bases). In germline, CDR1 is LGHDT, CDR2 YNNKEL (reference sequence). The germline V and J ends were trimmed by 1 base and 1 base, with 7 bases remaining between them. The CDR3 sequence is 14 residues long. CDR3 sequence: CASSQVRGNTEAFF. The CDR3 nucleotides are TGTGCCAGCAGCCAAGTCAGGGGGAACACTGAAGCTTTCTTT.

V is TRBV11-2 and J is TRBJ2-5; D gene unclear. The closer fit of TRBJ2-1 to the DNA end suggests the J call may be wrong. Per germline, CDR1 SGHAT and CDR2 FQNNGV. This CDR3 comprises 16 residues. CDR3 nucleotide sequence: TGTGCCAGCAGCTTAGGAGGAACGGCCCGTCCTATTGAGCAGTTCTTC. It specifies CASSLGGTARPIEQFF.

Ten or more counts support this clonotype. V gene TRBV29-1 combines with J gene TRBJ2-4; D uncertain. In germline, CDR1 is SQVTM, CDR2 ANQGSEA. The length of the CDR3 is 18 residues. Trimming pared 0 bases from V and 0 bases from J, leaving 18 bases between. The CDR3 reads CSVEDSSRAGLAKNIQYF. The CDR3 nucleotides are TGCAGCGTTGAAGATTCGAGCCGGGCCGGGTTAGCCAAAAACATTCAGTACTTC.

The chain recombines TRBV18 with TRBJ2-6, with TRBD1 as a possible D gene (5 bases). V was pared by 3 bases and J by 1 base, with 19 bases between. The CDR3 length is 19 residues. Per germline, CDR1 KGHSH and CDR2 LQKENI. This CDR3 reads CASSPLTWGGQSGANVLTF. CDR3 sequence (DNA): TGTGCCAGCTCACCCCTGACCTGGGGCGGACAATCTGGGGCCAACGTCCTGACTTTC.

This chain joins TRBV7-2 and TRBJ2-1; D is perhaps TRBD2 (6 bases). The last part of the DNA fits TRBJ2-7 better; the J call may be wrong. Germline V gene data show CDR1 as SGHTA and CDR2 as FQGNSA. This CDR3 has 13 amino acids. The CDR3 loop reads CASSGTPPYEQYF. The CDR3 DNA sequence: TGTGCCAGCAGTGGGACTCCGCCCTACGAGCAGTACTTC.

The sample holds a few counts of this clonotype. The chain recombines TRBV28 with TRBJ2-5, with a weak D call TRBD2 (5 bases). The assigned J gene may be wrong: the sequence end matches TRBJ2-7 better. The CDR3 consists of 16 residues. Germline V gene lookup returns CDR1 MDHEN and CDR2 SYDVKM. The CDR3 region is CASSDPARDQRDEQYF. CDR3 DNA: TGTGCCAGCAGTGACCCCGCCCGGGATCAAAGGGACGAGCAGTACTTC.

The chain couples TRBV6-1 to TRBJ1-4; TRBD1 aligns across 12 bases. The CDR3 sequence is 19 residues long. Germline CDR1 MNHNS, CDR2 SASEGT. With 4 bases clipped from V and 0 bases from J, the junction kept 9 bases outside the gene matches. CDR3 residues: CASSVARDRGRATNEKLFF. DNA of the CDR3: TGTGCCAGCAGTGTCGCCCGGGACAGGGGGCGCGCAACTAATGAAAAACTGTTTTTT.

This clonotype was counted many times. The chain links TRBV27 to TRBJ2-7; D may correspond to TRBD1 or TRBD2 (6 bases each). The germline gives CDR1 MNHEY, CDR2 SMNVEV (reference sequence). Deletions cut 7 bases from V and 4 bases from J, with 17 bases between. The CDR3 is 14 amino acids. The CDR3 nucleotides read TGTGCCAGCACCAGGACAGCGGGTTTTTACGAGCAGTACTTC. This translates into CASTRTAGFYEQYF.

This clonotype was counted between two and nine times. J is TRBJ2-4 and V is TRBV11-2; D is unresolved. V gave up 4 bases and J gave up 6 bases, with 7 bases separating them. Germline V gene lookup returns CDR1 SGHAT and CDR2 FQNNGV. CDR3 length: 12 residues. CDR3 in amino acids: CASSYSGNIQYF. CDR3 DNA: TGTGCCAGCAGCTACAGTGGAAACATTCAGTACTTC.

This chain links TRBV7-2 with TRBJ2-5; 7 nucleotides match TRBD1. V lost 3 bases to trimming and J lost 7 bases; unmatched junction nucleotides: 8. In germline, CDR1 is SGHTA, CDR2 FQGNSA. This CDR3 is built from 14 residues. The CDR3 here is CASSFTTGSGTQYF. As DNA, the CDR3 is TGTGCCAGCAGCTTCACGACAGGGTCGGGGACCCAGTACTTC.

This chain joins TRBV6-6 and TRBJ1-5; D might be TRBD1 (5 bases). V shed 2 bases and J shed 5 bases, with 10 bases lying between them. This CDR3 has 14 amino acids. Germline V gene data show CDR1 as MNHNY and CDR2 as SVGAGI (reference sequence). The CDR3 coding sequence is TGTGCCAGCAGTTACCGGGGCGGCGATCAGCCCCAGCATTTT. This encodes CASSYRGGDQPQHF.

The chain couples TRBV11-2 to TRBJ2-7; D unresolved. CDR3 size: 13 residues. V was pared by 5 bases and J by 3 bases, with 11 bases between. CDR1 is SGHAT, CDR2 FQNNGV, per germline. The CDR3: CASSRTRFYEQYV. The CDR3, as DNA: TGTGCCAGCAGCCGGACCCGTTTCTACGAGCAGTACGTC.

The chain joins TRBV7-2 to TRBJ2-3; perhaps TRBD2 as D (5 bases). The ends were cut back, 0 bases at V and 2 bases at J, with 18 bases in the middle. Germline lookup yields CDR1 SGHTA and CDR2 FQGNSA. This CDR3 region has 18 residues. The CDR3 loop is CASSLAGVFSTTTDTQYF. The CDR3 nucleotides read TGTGCCAGCAGCTTAGCGGGAGTTTTCTCTACTACCACAGATACGCAGTATTTT. The whole variable domain, filled in from reference TRBV7-2 and TRBJ2-3, reads GAGVSQSPSNKVTEKGKDVELRCDPISGHTALYWYRQSLGQGLEFLIYFQGNSAPDKSGLPSDRFSAERTGGSVSTLTIQRTQQEDSAVYLCASSLAGVFSTTTDTQYFGPGTRLTVL.

This clonotype has only a few counts. This sequence joins TRBV4-1 and TRBJ1-2, with a possible D match to TRBD1 (5 bases). With 5 bases removed from V and 7 bases from J, the gap between germline ends came to 17 bases. The CDR3 consists of 14 residues. From germline, CDR1 is MGHRA and CDR2 YSYEKL. The CDR3 bases are TGCGCCAGCAGCGGAGGGACCCAGCGCGGTGGCTACACCTTC. It is translated as CASSGGTQRGGYTF.

This clonotype has just a few counts. This CDR3 reads CASSPQSGRARTQYF. CDR3 in DNA: TGTGCCAGCTCACCACAGAGCGGGAGGGCAAGGACCCAGTACTTC. The chain has TRBV18 and TRBJ2-5; 10 positions agree with TRBD2. Germline trimming cut 1 base from V and 7 bases from J; bases unmatched to any gene: 6. Germline V lookup: CDR1 KGHSH, CDR2 LQKENI. The CDR3 contains 15 residues.

The chain employs TRBV5-1 and TRBJ2-2; D possibly corresponds to TRBD1 (6 bases). V was clipped by 2 bases and J by 1 base, with 9 bases between them. Germline-derived CDR1 and CDR2 are SGHRS and YFSETQ. This CDR3 is built from 15 residues. The CDR3 DNA is TGCGCCAGCAGCTTCCAGGGACAGAACACCGGGGAGCTGTTTTTT. This gives the protein CASSFQGQNTGELFF.

The V and J genes are TRBV3-1 and TRBJ1-2, with D uncertain. This CDR3 is built from 14 residues. Trimming took 4 bases from V and 7 from J, leaving 16 bases between them. Per germline, CDR1 LGHDT and CDR2 YNNKEL (reference sequence). The DNA for the CDR3 is TGTGCCAGCAGCCCACTCCGGGGAGATGCTGGCTACACCTTC. Translating it yields CASSPLRGDAGYTF. Together with reference TRBV3-1 and TRBJ1-2, the CDR3 gives the full variable domain: DTAVSQTPKYLVTQMGNDKSIKCEQNLGHDTMYWYKQDSKKFLKIMFSYNNKELIINETVPNRFSPKSPDKAHLNLHINSLELGDSAVYFCASSPLRGDAGYTFGSGTRLTVV.

This clonotype was counted between two and nine times. This may arise from a read error, as a much more abundant clone is one base away. The chain links TRBV19 to TRBJ1-2, with D possibly matching TRBD1 (5 bases). V lost 8 bases, J lost 5 bases, and 21 bases lay in between. CDR3 length equals 15 residues. Germline loops: CDR1 LNHDA, CDR2 SQIVND (reference sequence). CDR3 DNA sequence: TGTGCCAGTCTAGACGGGGGAGAGGCGATATATGGCTACACCTTC. As protein: CASLDGGEAIYGYTF. The full variable domain, its missing parts supplied by reference TRBV19 and TRBJ1-2, is DGGITQSPKYLFRKEGQNVTLSCEQNLNHDAMYWYRQDPGQGLRLIYYSQIVNDFQKGDIAEGYSVSREKKESFPLTVTSAQKNPTAFYLCASLDGGEAIYGYTFGSGTRLTVV.

The J gene is TRBJ2-1, the V gene TRBV7-2; 11 bases match TRBD1. The CDR3 is made up of 16 amino acids. Germline loops: CDR1 SGHTA, CDR2 FQGNSA. Germline trimming cut 5 bases from V and 6 bases from J; bases unmatched to any gene: 9. The CDR3 region has the DNA TGTGCCAGCAGCCCACTGCCCGGGACAGGGGGCAATGAGCAGTTCTTC. The encoded protein is CASSPLPGTGGNEQFF.

This clonotype has a count of ten or more. The chain uses TRBV27 and TRBJ1-6; 8 bases are a match to TRBD1. The germline V gene has CDR1 MNHEY and CDR2 SMNVEV (reference sequence). There are 12 residues in the CDR3. Trimming at V came to 8 bases and at J to 12 bases, leaving 6 bases not matched to a gene. DNA of the CDR3: TGTGCCAGCGACAGGGGACGCGAACCCCTCCACTTT. Protein sequence: CASDRGREPLHF.

This clonotype has just a few counts. The J gene is TRBJ2-5, the V gene TRBV7-8; no reliable D call. Germline assignment: CDR1 SGHVS and CDR2 FQNEAQ. The CDR3 contains 12 residues. Trimming shortened V by 2 bases and J by 9 bases, and 10 bases separated the two germline ends. The CDR3 bases are TGTGCCAGCAGCTTACCGGGTGTGGCCCAGTACTTC. Protein: CASSLPGVAQYF.